A single TCR beta chain is shown here with its context. Its antigen is currently not known. No base-level quality is on record; no much larger clone is a single base apart. This sample is part of a study of vaccination effects on CD4 cells after COVID-19 (dated 2022 in TCRdb). Concerning the study at large: To identify antigen-specific CD4+ T cell clonotypes by their expansion, the ViraFEST assay first stimulated PBMC with viral peptide pools and then applied TCR sequencing. Each participant received two doses of an mRNA SARS-CoV-2 vaccine, either BNT162b2 or mRNA-1273. About 2.2 million PBMC per well were cultured in IMDM with around 5% human AB serum, 10 IU/ml IL-2 and gentamicin, plus 10 ug/ml peptides. The study compared SARS-CoV-2 spike-specific CD4+ TCR repertoires before and after mRNA vaccination in COVID-19 convalescent patients and infection-naive vaccine recipients. A total of 10 COVID-19 convalescent patients and a handful of SARS-CoV-2-naive healthy vaccine recipients were included in the full study. Cultures from other donors in the study were sequenced with the Oncomine TCR Beta short-read assay on an Illumina iSeq 100.

Receptors were amplified or captured by the immunoSEQ multiplex PCR assay. DNA from the cultured and isolated CD4+ T cells underwent TCR beta CDR3 sequencing. As for the original processing: Non-productive TCR sequences were removed and reads were trimmed to the CDR3 region, keeping CDR3s of at least 7 amino acids. Antigen-specific clonotypes were identified with the MANAFEST web app by comparing expansion in peptide wells against reference cultures. To be called positive, a clone needed expansion at FDR<0.05 compared with the reference and with all other wells, an odds ratio greater than 5, and a frequency greater than 0.1% in two replicate wells. A clonotype was defined as cross-reactive if the clonotype was significantly expanded both in SARS-CoV-2 spike wells and in at least one common cold coronavirus spike condition. CDR3 similarity was assessed by Levenshtein distance with the stringdist R package, and unrooted trees were built with ape in R 3.6.1. Entries here come from immuneACCESS through TCRdb and include only in-frame sequences with V and J called. Some clones fail to appear in such tables; in the studies checked, an unresolved V gene covers under half of the shortfall, and the cause of the remainder is unknown. V and J calls and clone size follow that table, whereas D and trimming were derived from the DNA. The sample data list roughly 36,000 clones, and roughly 74% of these were observed just once. About 2.9% of the sample lies in the top ten.

After about 9 days of culture, CD4+ T cells were isolated with the EasySep CD4+ T cell isolation kit. Healthy vaccine recipients had no prior SARS-CoV-2 infection, confirmed by negative nucleocapsid antibodies before and after vaccination. On days 3 and 7, half of the culture medium was replaced with fresh IL-2-containing medium. Unless noted otherwise, every peptide stimulation condition was grown in triplicate wells. PBMC were separated from whole blood using Ficoll-Paque Plus gradient centrifugation and were then either cryopreserved at -140C or used fresh. Genomic DNA was extracted from cultured CD4+ T cells with the QIAamp micro DNA kit. The study at large found these results: Marked clonal contraction was observed in both infection-induced and vaccine-induced clones at late post-vaccination timepoints, consistent with waning T cell responses. In healthy vaccine recipients, vaccine-induced clones were almost all SARS-CoV-2 mono-reactive, with only 1 of 255 cross-reactive with common cold coronaviruses. Limitations of the study were the small number of convalescent patients and the absence of early post-infection timepoints.

The CDR3 measures 13 amino acids from cysteine to phenylalanine. Of all the DNA, just the CDR3 is kept, 39 bases in frame from base 1. From the germline V gene, CDR1 is ENHRY and CDR2 is SYGVKD. From V the trimming removes 6 bases and from J it removes 5 bases, while the gene matches leave 4 bases of the junction unaccounted for. Sequences were derived from CD4+ T cells from PBMCs cultured without peptide, sampled before COVID-19 vaccination. The chain employs TRBV10-3 and TRBJ2-5; the junction holds 9 bases that match TRBD2. The sequence derives from a human donor who received a COVID-19 vaccine. The DNA reads TGTGCCATCAGGGGACTAGCAGGGGAGACCCAGTACTTC. This gives the protein CAIRGLAGETQYF.